The 29 T cell receptor beta chains reported below all come from one sample, sequenced in a study of cytomegalovirus exposure and HLA in healthy donors. Data came from immunoSEQ multiplex PCR; TCRdb stores just in-frame clones and leaves some out. The sample lists 100,000 to 150,000 clones, around nine tenths occurring once. The sample consisted of PBMCs. The source of these receptors is a woman younger than 35 in good health and CMV-seronegative.

This chain links TRBV5-1 with TRBJ1-2, with D unclear. The CDR3 is made up of 14 amino acids. Germline V lookup: CDR1 SGHRS, CDR2 YFSETQ. The germline V and J ends were trimmed by 8 bases and 7 bases, with 21 bases remaining between them. CDR3 coding DNA: TGCGCCAGTAGTGAACTCGGGAGCCCTAGTGGCTACACCTTC. Translation gives CASSELGSPSGYTF.

The CDR3 protein is CASSLTGYGAQETQYF. The CDR3 DNA is TGTGCCAGCAGCTTGACAGGGTATGGGGCACAAGAGACCCAGTACTTC. The chain combines TRBV7-9 with TRBJ2-5, with 7 bases identical to TRBD1. The CDR3 contains 16 residues. V was pared by 3 bases and J by 2 bases, with 9 bases of the junction left unmatched. Germline CDR1 and CDR2: SEHNR and FQNEAQ (reference sequence). Full variable domain (missing parts from reference TRBV7-9 and TRBJ2-5): DTGVSQNPRHKITKRGQNVTFRCDPISEHNRLYWYRQTLGQGPEFLTYFQNEAQLEKSRLLSDRFSAERPKGSFSTLEIQRTEQGDSAMYLCASSLTGYGAQETQYFGPGTRLLVL.

This chain uses TRBV7-8 with TRBJ1-1; TRBD1 aligns across 8 bases. The J segment lost 5 bases and the V segment lost 5 bases, leaving 7 bases of the junction unmatched. Germline CDR1 is SGHVS and CDR2 is FQNEAQ. The CDR3 is 14 amino acids. CDR3 in DNA: TGTGCCAGCAGCCCAGGGGGCCGGTGGACTGAAGCTTTCTTT. Translated, it gives CASSPGGRWTEAFF.

V and J are TRBV28 and TRBJ2-3; weak D call: TRBD1 (5 bases). V dropped 6 bases and J dropped 2 bases, with 15 bases sitting between them. CDR3 length equals 15 residues. Germline V gene sequence: CDR1 MDHEN, CDR2 SYDVKM. This chain's CDR3 is CASREQALSTDTQYF. Written as DNA, the CDR3 is TGTGCCAGCAGGGAACAGGCACTCTCCACAGATACGCAGTATTTT.

This clone is a singleton in its sample. The sample contains more than one DNA sequence encoding this CDR3. The chain links TRBV18 to TRBJ1-5; 9 nucleotides align to TRBD1. Germline assignment: CDR1 KGHSH and CDR2 LQKENI. The junction had 1 base not matched to a gene; V was cut back by 2 bases and J by 2 bases. The CDR3 covers 15 residues. The CDR3 protein is CASSPRTGGNQPQHF. CDR3 in DNA: TGTGCCAGCTCACCAAGGACAGGGGGCAATCAGCCCCAGCATTTT.

V gene TRBV19 combines with J gene TRBJ1-1, with 9 bases lining up with TRBD1. With V trimmed by 7 bases and J by 1 base, 7 bases remained unmatched. Germline loops: CDR1 LNHDA, CDR2 SQIVND (reference sequence). The length of the CDR3 is 15 residues. The CDR3 region has the DNA TGTGCCAGTACGGCTTGGGGACAGGGGAACACTGAAGCTTTCTTT. Its translation is CASTAWGQGNTEAFF.

The chain links TRBV27 to TRBJ1-2; TRBD1 aligns across 7 bases. Losses at the gene ends were 3 bases for V and 8 bases for J; bases not matched to a gene: 12. The CDR3 runs 15 residues. CDR1 and CDR2 from the germline V gene are MNHEY and SMNVEV (reference sequence). The CDR3 protein is CASSFRNRQGDGYTF. DNA for the CDR3: TGTGCCAGCAGTTTCCGAAACCGACAGGGCGACGGCTACACCTTC.

CDR3 in DNA: TGTGCCAGCAGCTCCGGACAGGGGAACTATGGCTACACCTTC. This translates into CASSSGQGNYGYTF. The chain combines TRBV28 with TRBJ1-2; 9 nucleotides match TRBD1. The CDR3 has 14 amino acids. With 6 bases clipped from V and 2 bases from J, the junction kept 4 bases outside the gene matches. The V gene's germline CDR1 is MDHEN and CDR2 SYDVKM.

The table lists this clone with a few counts. The chain links TRBV10-1 to TRBJ1-1; TRBD1 might be the D (5 bases). Deletions cut 5 bases from V and 4 bases from J, with 17 bases between. Germline lookup yields CDR1 WNHNN and CDR2 SYGVQD (reference sequence). This CDR3 spans 15 amino acids. The CDR3 DNA sequence: TGCGCCAGCAGTCGGTACCCCAGGGTAGGCACTGAAGCTTTCTTT. Translating it yields CASSRYPRVGTEAFF.

To note about this clone: The same CDR3 also results from other DNA sequences found in this sample. The chain is built from TRBV15 and TRBJ1-5; the match to TRBD1 covers 7 bases. The V and J ends lost 2 bases and 2 bases, in that order; junction bases with no gene match: 9. The CDR3 covers 17 residues. The V gene's germline CDR1 is LNHNV and CDR2 YYDKDF (reference sequence). CDR3 sequence reads: CATSRTNRGIGNQPQHF. For the CDR3, the DNA is TGTGCCACCAGCAGAACCAACAGGGGAATAGGCAATCAGCCCCAGCATTTT.

The count of this clone is one. The rearrangement joins TRBV7-6 to TRBJ2-7, with TRBD2 as a possible D gene (5 bases). V was pared by 5 bases and J by 4 bases, with 21 bases between. Germline assignment: CDR1 SGHVS and CDR2 FNYEAQ. The length of the CDR3 is 16 residues. CDR3 in amino acids: CASSPRWRTNKYEQYF. The CDR3 nucleotides read TGTGCCAGCAGCCCGCGGTGGAGGACGAATAAATACGAGCAGTACTTC. The full variable domain, with the rest looked up from reference TRBV7-6 and TRBJ2-7, is GAGVSQSPRYKVTKRGQDVALRCDPISGHVSLYWYRQALGQGPEFLTYFNYEAQQDKSGLPNDRFSAERPEGSISTLTIQRTEQRDSAMYRCASSPRWRTNKYEQYFGPGTRLTVT.

The V gene is TRBV12-5, the J gene TRBJ2-1, with 8 bases lining up with TRBD2. In germline, CDR1 is LGHNT, CDR2 FRNRAP. The CDR3 has 18 amino acids. V lost 0 bases, J lost 6 bases, and 13 bases stayed unmatched. In DNA, the CDR3 is TGTGCTAGTGGTTTGGTACTGACTAGCGTTTTTGGATCCAATGAGCAGTTCTTC. It specifies CASGLVLTSVFGSNEQFF.

The chain uses TRBV11-2 and TRBJ2-4; 8 bases map to TRBD2. With V trimmed by 1 base and J by 0 bases, 8 bases remained unmatched. This CDR3 is 18 amino acids long. The germline CDR1 and CDR2 sequences are SGHAT and FQNNGV. The CDR3 bases are TGTGCCAGCAGCTTAGCTTTTTCGGGAGGGTTAGCCAAAAACATTCAGTACTTC. Its translation is CASSLAFSGGLAKNIQYF.

This chain links TRBV18 with TRBJ2-7; 11 bases agree with TRBD1. This CDR3 has 14 residues. The germline V gene has CDR1 KGHSH and CDR2 LQKENI. Trimming removed 4 bases from V and 7 bases from J; junction bases left unmatched: 6. The CDR3 DNA sequence: TGTGCCAGCTCACGGGACAGGGGGAATACGGAGCAGTACTTC. Protein: CASSRDRGNTEQYF.

J is TRBJ2-7 and V is TRBV5-6; TRBD2 aligns across 11 bases. The CDR3 loop spans 16 amino acids. CDR1 and CDR2 from the germline V gene are SGHDT and YYEEEE. V was clipped by 2 bases and J by 0 bases; unmatched bases: 4. The chain's CDR3 is CASSLLTSGVSYEQYF. Here the CDR3 DNA reads TGTGCCAGCAGCTTACTGACTAGCGGGGTCTCCTACGAGCAGTACTTC.

This rearrangement joins TRBV7-9 to TRBJ2-7; a weak D match, TRBD1 (6 bases). The CDR3 loop spans 14 amino acids. Trimming shortened V by 8 bases and J by 7 bases, and 21 bases separated the two germline ends. Germline V gene lookup returns CDR1 SEHNR and CDR2 FQNEAQ (reference sequence). CDR3 bases: TGTGCCAGCCGGTTCGGGACACAGCCGGGAGAGCAGTACTTC. It codes for CASRFGTQPGEQYF. The full variable domain, with the rest looked up from reference TRBV7-9 and TRBJ2-7, is DTGVSQNPRHKITKRGQNVTFRCDPISEHNRLYWYRQTLGQGPEFLTYFQNEAQLEKSRLLSDRFSAERPKGSFSTLEIQRTEQGDSAMYLCASRFGTQPGEQYFGPGTRLTVT.

This clone was counted between two and nine times. The chain uses TRBV18 and TRBJ1-2; 8 bases are shared with TRBD1. V shed 1 base, J shed 4 bases, and the junction held 8 bases outside the gene matches. Germline values: CDR1 KGHSH, CDR2 LQKENI. The CDR3 has 16 residues. CDR3 region: CASSPLPPTGGYGYTF. DNA for the CDR3: TGTGCCAGCTCACCACTCCCCCCCACAGGGGGCTATGGCTACACCTTC.

The rearrangement joins TRBV5-1 to TRBJ2-1; tentative D call: TRBD1 (6 bases). CDR3 length equals 14 residues. With 3 bases removed from V and 6 bases from J, the gap between germline ends came to 13 bases. Looked up from germline, CDR1 is SGHRS and CDR2 is YFSETQ. This CDR3 reads CASSSSLRGNEQFF. The CDR3 DNA reads TGCGCCAGCAGCTCGTCACTCAGGGGCAATGAGCAGTTCTTC.

This clone has a single count. The gene calls are TRBV27 and TRBJ2-1, with D perhaps matching TRBD1 (6 bases). The V gene's germline CDR1 is MNHEY and CDR2 SMNVEV (reference sequence). V was trimmed by 2 bases and J by 7 bases, leaving 9 bases between them. The CDR3 spans 13 residues. DNA of the CDR3: TGTGCCAGCAGTTTACAGGGGCCTAATGAGCAGTTCTTC. Translating gives CASSLQGPNEQFF.

The V gene is TRBV27, the J gene TRBJ2-5; D gene ambiguous. Germline V gene lookup returns CDR1 MNHEY and CDR2 SMNVEV (reference sequence). The CDR3 contains 13 residues. The V end lost 0 bases, the J end lost 4 bases, and 6 bases lay between the germline ends. The CDR3 sequence is CASSLSLGETQYF. DNA of the CDR3: TGTGCCAGCAGTTTATCCCTCGGAGAGACCCAGTACTTC.

In nucleotides, the CDR3 is TGTGCCAGCAGCTTATCACTAGCGATCTACGAGCAGTACTTC. This sequence encodes CASSLSLAIYEQYF. This chain links TRBV11-1 with TRBJ2-7; 7 bases agree with TRBD2. This CDR3 has 14 residues. CDR1 SGHAT and CDR2 FQDESV come from the germline V gene (reference sequence). The V gene end was trimmed by 2 bases and the J gene end by 3 bases; junction bases not matched to a gene: 4.

This clone was seen once. The chain links TRBV21-1 to TRBJ2-5; no check of the table's D call, TRBD2, against the DNA was made. TRBV21-1 represents a pseudogene. There are 18 residues in the CDR3. The CDR3 sequence: CASSKAQIAGLPQETQYF. In DNA, the CDR3 is TGTGCCAGCAGCAAAGCACAAATAGCGGGACTGCCTCAAGAGACCCAGTACTTC.

The chain uses TRBV6-6 and TRBJ1-1, with 8 nucleotides matching TRBD1. J was trimmed by 6 bases and V by 7 bases; bases with no gene match: 4. Germline CDR1 is MNHNY and CDR2 is SVGAGI (reference sequence). CDR3 length: 12 residues. The CDR3 DNA is TGTGCCAGCACCCGACAGGGGCCTGAAGCTTTCTTT. Its translation: CASTRQGPEAFF.

The rearrangement uses TRBV4-1 and TRBJ2-1; 11 bases line up with TRBD2. This CDR3 region has 18 residues. Trimming at V came to 0 bases and at J to 5 bases, leaving 9 bases not matched to a gene. CDR1 and CDR2 (germline): MGHRA, YSYEKL. The CDR3 DNA follows: TGCGCCAGCAGCCAAGATAGGGGGGGGACTAGCGGAAACAATGAGCAGTTCTTC. Translation: CASSQDRGGTSGNNEQFF.

The rearrangement uses TRBV5-1 and TRBJ2-3, with 8 nucleotides matching TRBD2. The V and J ends lost 3 bases and 4 bases, in that order; junction bases with no gene match: 7. CDR1 and CDR2 (germline): SGHRS, YFSETQ. The CDR3 extends over 15 amino acids. The CDR3 sequence is CASSSTLAVADTQYF. Written as DNA, the CDR3 is TGCGCCAGCAGCTCGACACTAGCGGTCGCAGATACGCAGTATTTT.

Turning to this clone: Sequence at one end of the junction differs from germline and may be a read error. The chain carries TRBV2 and TRBJ1-2; perhaps TRBD1 as D (6 bases). CDR1 is SNHLY and CDR2 is FYNNEI in the germline V gene. This CDR3 has 12 residues. In nucleotides, the CDR3 is TGTGCCACCAGTCAGGGGAACTATGGCTACACCTTC. Translated: CATSQGNYGYTF.

The gene calls are TRBV7-8 and TRBJ2-7; 13 bases align to TRBD2. CDR1 is SGHVS, CDR2 FQNEAQ, per germline. The CDR3 is made up of 15 amino acids. V shed 7 bases and J 6 bases; nucleotides not matched to a gene: 9. Here the CDR3 reads CASTQTSGRTGEQYF. CDR3 nucleotides: TGTGCCAGCACCCAGACTAGCGGGAGGACGGGCGAGCAGTACTTC.

V gene TRBV6-6 combines with J gene TRBJ2-5; 9 bases are shared with TRBD2. The CDR3 totals 16 residues. Germline CDR1 and CDR2: MNHNY and SVGAGI (reference sequence). Trimming took 2 bases from V and 5 from J; bases not matched to a gene: 9. The CDR3 sequence: CASSYGRREGLETQYF. CDR3 sequence (DNA): TGTGCCAGCAGTTACGGGCGGCGGGAGGGCCTGGAGACCCAGTACTTC.

J is TRBJ1-2 and V is TRBV6-5; 7 bases are a match to TRBD1. The V gene's germline CDR1 is MNHEY and CDR2 SVGAGI. V lost 6 bases, J lost 3 bases, and 7 bases stayed unmatched. The CDR3 has 14 amino acids. CDR3 protein: CASSEGQPYYGYTF. CDR3 DNA: TGTGCCAGCAGCGAGGGACAGCCTTACTATGGCTACACCTTC.